The next 27 T cell receptor beta chains were all read from a single sample in a study of cytomegalovirus exposure and HLA in healthy donors. PCR employed 60 Vbeta and 13 Jbeta primers. Repertoires were generated with immunoSEQ multiplex PCR, while TCRdb's copy carries only in-frame clones and drops some. Here the sample spans some 170,000 clones, around 81% being singletons. The sample taken for sequencing was PBMCs. These receptors were taken from a young woman in good health and CMV-seropositive.

This chain links TRBV5-1 with TRBJ2-2, with D possibly TRBD2 on 7 matching bases. The germline V and J ends were trimmed by 0 bases and 4 bases, with 13 bases remaining between them. Germline V gene sequence: CDR1 SGHRS, CDR2 YFSETQ. The CDR3 extends over 16 amino acids. This CDR3 reads CASSLAGGRGTGELFF. As DNA, the CDR3 is TGCGCCAGCAGCTTGGCCGGGGGGCGCGGCACCGGGGAGCTGTTTTTT.

This clone showed up just a few times. The V call is TRBV9, the J call TRBJ2-3; TRBD2 is a possible D gene (5 bases). In germline, CDR1 is SGDLS, CDR2 YYNGEE. V was trimmed by 3 bases and J by 3 bases, leaving 14 bases between them. The CDR3 spans 15 residues. DNA for the CDR3: TGTGCCAGCAGCGGCGAGAGAGGGAGAACAGATACGCAGTATTTT. The encoded protein is CASSGERGRTDTQYF.

This clone was observed a single time. The chain has TRBV5-6 and TRBJ2-5, with D possibly being TRBD2 (6 bases). CDR3 length: 14 residues. CDR1 is SGHDT, CDR2 YYEEEE, per germline. With 4 bases removed from V and 2 bases from J, the gap between germline ends came to 12 bases. The CDR3 DNA follows: TGTGCCAGCAGCGGGACTCCTCTTCAAGAGACCCAGTACTTC. Translating it yields CASSGTPLQETQYF.

This chain links TRBV6-4 with TRBJ2-3; TRBD1 agrees at 10 bases. Germline trimming cut 5 bases from V and 3 bases from J; bases unmatched to any gene: 2. CDR1 is MRHNA, CDR2 SNTAGT, per germline. The CDR3 contains 14 residues. CDR3 nucleotides: TGTGCCAGCAGTCCGGGACAGGGGACAGATACGCAGTATTTT. This codes for CASSPGQGTDTQYF.

The rearrangement joins TRBV19 to TRBJ1-6, with 8 bases identical to TRBD1. Germline-derived CDR1 and CDR2 are LNHDA and SQIVND (reference sequence). J was trimmed by 5 bases and V by 2 bases; bases with no gene match: 11. The CDR3 length is 18 residues. This chain's CDR3 is CASSITRTGKENNSPLHF. DNA for the CDR3: TGTGCCAGTAGTATAACACGGACAGGGAAGGAGAATAATTCACCCCTCCACTTT.

V usage is TRBV7-3 and J usage is TRBJ2-2; weak D call: TRBD1 (5 bases). Germline V gene lookup returns CDR1 SGHTA and CDR2 FQGTGA. CDR3 length equals 13 residues. V was cut by 8 bases and J by 4 bases, with 11 bases left in between. The CDR3 DNA follows: TGTGCCAGCCAGGGCACCTTCACCGGGGAGCTGTTTTTT. Protein product: CASQGTFTGELFF.

This rearrangement joins TRBV9 to TRBJ2-7; 10 nucleotides line up with TRBD2. J was trimmed by 3 bases and V by 0 bases; bases with no gene match: 3. Germline CDR1 reads SGDLS; CDR2 reads YYNGEE. This CDR3 spans 15 amino acids. The CDR3 sequence: CASSVGLAGDYEQYF. For the CDR3, the DNA is TGTGCCAGCAGCGTAGGTCTAGCGGGGGACTACGAGCAGTACTTC.

This clone was detected a few times. This chain uses TRBV7-3 with TRBJ2-2; 13 bases map to TRBD2. Germline loops: CDR1 SGHTA, CDR2 FQGTGA. V gave up 5 bases and J gave up 8 bases; unmatched junction bases: 8. The CDR3 has 16 residues. CDR3 protein: CASSPGLAGPGGELFF. DNA of the CDR3: TGTGCCAGCAGCCCGGGACTAGCGGGGCCTGGAGGGGAGCTGTTTTTT.

The genes are TRBV30 and TRBJ1-1, with D possibly TRBD1 on 5 matching bases. Germline assignment: CDR1 GTSNPN and CDR2 SVGIG (reference sequence). Trimming removed 2 bases from V and 3 bases from J, with 13 bases in between. CDR3 length: 14 amino acids. This CDR3 reads CAWSPRGGDTEAFF. In DNA, the CDR3 is TGTGCCTGGAGTCCCCGGGGAGGGGACACTGAAGCTTTCTTT.

J is TRBJ1-2 and V is TRBV4-3; D remains ambiguous. V lost 2 bases and J 2 bases, leaving 3 bases between the germline ends. The CDR3 has 12 amino acids. Germline V lookup: CDR1 LGHNA, CDR2 YSLEER. The CDR3 loop is CASSQSNYGYTF. The CDR3 region has the DNA TGCGCCAGCAGCCAATCAAACTATGGCTACACCTTC.

The J gene is TRBJ1-2, the V gene TRBV29-1; 9 nucleotides line up with TRBD1. Germline V CDR1 and CDR2: SQVTM, ANQGSEA. CDR3 size: 13 residues. Trimming took 6 bases from V and 8 from J; bases not matched to a gene: 10. DNA of the CDR3: TGCAGCGTGGGGGGACAGGGCTCACAGGGCTACACCTTC. It encodes CSVGGQGSQGYTF.

This chain uses TRBV30 with TRBJ1-3, with 8 bases lining up with TRBD1. There are 14 residues in the CDR3. From germline, CDR1 is GTSNPN and CDR2 SVGIG (reference sequence). J gave up 2 bases and V 4 bases, and 4 bases lay outside the gene matches. CDR3 protein: CAWKPGGAGNTIYF. In DNA, the CDR3 is TGTGCCTGGAAGCCAGGGGGCGCTGGAAACACCATATATTTT.

The J gene is TRBJ2-3, the V gene TRBV4-2; TRBD2 matches at 7 bases. CDR1 is LGHNA and CDR2 is YNFKEQ in the germline V gene. The CDR3 length is 14 residues. The V segment lost 8 bases and the J segment 0 bases; nucleotides outside the gene matches: 5. The CDR3 region has the DNA TGTGCCAGCGCCCTAGCGGTGAGCACAGATACGCAGTATTTT. This codes for CASALAVSTDTQYF.

This chain connects TRBV15 to TRBJ2-3, with 15 bases matching TRBD2. Unmatched junction bases numbered 2, after V lost 1 base and J lost 3 bases. The germline V gene has CDR1 LNHNV and CDR2 YYDKDF (reference sequence). The CDR3 sequence is 17 residues long. The CDR3 sequence is CATSRAGLAGGTDTQYF. The DNA for the CDR3 is TGTGCCACCAGCAGAGCGGGACTAGCGGGGGGAACAGATACGCAGTATTTT.

The rearrangement joins TRBV6-1 to TRBJ2-5, with TRBD1 matching 8 bases. Germline CDR1 and CDR2: MNHNS and SASEGT. The ends lost 6 bases at V and 4 bases at J; junction bases unmatched: 7. The CDR3 extends over 14 amino acids. DNA of the CDR3: TGTGCCAGCAGCTATGGACAGGGAGGAGAGACCCAGTACTTC. It yields the protein CASSYGQGGETQYF.

The chain carries TRBV7-9 and TRBJ1-1; tentatively, D is TRBD1 (5 bases). Germline V gene sequence: CDR1 SEHNR, CDR2 FQNEAQ (reference sequence). The V end lost 6 bases, the J end lost 6 bases, and 20 bases lay between the germline ends. CDR3 length: 15 residues. CDR3 nucleotide sequence: TGTGCCAGCAGGGCGGGGTACGGGGGGATATCTGAAGCTTTCTTT. Translation gives CASRAGYGGISEAFF.

In this sample, this clone turned up once. Other nucleotide sequences in the sample specify the same CDR3. The V gene is TRBV7-9, the J gene TRBJ1-1, with a possible D match to TRBD1 (5 bases). V lost 5 bases and J 0 bases, leaving 7 bases between the germline ends. The CDR3 spans 13 residues. From germline, CDR1 is SEHNR and CDR2 FQNEAQ (reference sequence). The CDR3 DNA follows: TGTGCCAGCAGCCTACAGGTGAACACTGAAGCTTTCTTT. This translates into CASSLQVNTEAFF.

The chain links TRBV6-5 to TRBJ1-2, with D possibly being TRBD1 (5 bases). Germline values: CDR1 MNHEY, CDR2 SVGAGI. This CDR3 is built from 13 residues. The V end was cut by 2 bases, the J end by 3 bases, with 7 bases between. For the CDR3, the DNA is TGTGCCAGCAGTTACCGGGGGTACTATGGCTACACCTTC. Protein product: CASSYRGYYGYTF.

CDR3 residues: CASSITPRDGYGYTF. The CDR3 region has the DNA TGTGCCAGCAGCATAACCCCCAGGGATGGCTATGGCTACACCTTC. V gene TRBV5-6 combines with J gene TRBJ1-2; maybe TRBD1 (5 bases). The CDR3 is made up of 15 amino acids. CDR1 and CDR2 from the germline V gene are SGHDT and YYEEEE. Trimming took off 4 bases at V and 4 bases at J, with 17 bases between the two ends.

This sequence joins TRBV6-7 and TRBJ2-5; 10 bases map to TRBD2. TRBV6-7 is known as an ORF, though its function is uncertain. J lost 13 bases, V lost 11 bases, and 7 bases had no gene match. The CDR3 contains 10 residues. The CDR3 DNA follows: TGTGCCCCCACCAGACTAGCGGGGTACTTC. It translates to CAPTRLAGYF.

CDR3 nucleotides: TGTGCCTGGAGTGTAGCAGGGGGGGAGACCCAGTACTTC. This gives the protein CAWSVAGGETQYF. The chain links TRBV30 to TRBJ2-5, with D perhaps matching TRBD1 (7 bases). The ends were cut back, 0 bases at V and 5 bases at J, with 10 bases in the middle. The CDR3 has 13 residues. Germline CDR1 reads GTSNPN; CDR2 reads SVGIG (reference sequence).

The V call is TRBV6-1, the J call TRBJ1-4; possible D gene TRBD1, 5 bases. The CDR3 is made up of 13 amino acids. The ends were cut back, 5 bases at V and 7 bases at J, with 11 bases in the middle. In germline, CDR1 is MNHNS, CDR2 SASEGT. In nucleotides, the CDR3 is TGTGCCAGCAGTTGGGGGGTTGGTGAAAAACTGTTTTTT. This gives the protein CASSWGVGEKLFF.

The V gene is TRBV11-2, the J gene TRBJ2-5, with D unresolved. The germline gives CDR1 SGHAT, CDR2 FQNNGV. The CDR3 sequence is 12 residues long. The V and J ends lost 10 bases and 1 base respectively, with 10 bases between them. CDR3 region: CATGGIQETQYF. DNA of the CDR3: TGTGCCACCGGCGGTATCCAAGAGACCCAGTACTTC.

This clone was detected once. This rearrangement joins TRBV7-8 to TRBJ1-6; D call uncertain. This CDR3 has 13 amino acids. Germline-derived CDR1 and CDR2 are SGHVS and FQNEAQ. Trimming stripped 4 bases from V and 10 bases from J, with 11 bases between. The CDR3 DNA is TGTGCCAGCAGCTCAATTGAACGGTCACCCCTCCACTTT. Translated, it gives CASSSIERSPLHF.

This chain uses TRBV5-1 with TRBJ2-1; TRBD2 agrees at 9 bases. V gave up 6 bases and J gave up 5 bases; unmatched junction bases: 9. The CDR3 totals 15 residues. CDR1 and CDR2 from the germline V gene are SGHRS and YFSETQ. The CDR3 reads CASISLAGAHNEQFF. The CDR3 region has the DNA TGCGCCAGCATTTCCTTAGCGGGGGCCCACAATGAGCAGTTCTTC.

The V and J genes are TRBV9 and TRBJ2-1, with 8 bases identical to TRBD1. The CDR3 covers 15 residues. Trimming cost V 7 bases and J 2 bases; bases outside gene matches: 8. Per the germline V gene, CDR1 is SGDLS and CDR2 is YYNGEE. The CDR3 sequence: CASQPQGATYNEQFF. DNA for the CDR3: TGTGCCAGCCAACCCCAGGGGGCCACCTACAATGAGCAGTTCTTC.

V gene TRBV19 combines with J gene TRBJ2-5; 8 positions match TRBD2. The CDR3 extends over 15 amino acids. Per germline, CDR1 LNHDA and CDR2 SQIVND (reference sequence). V lost 0 bases to trimming and J lost 5 bases; unmatched junction nucleotides: 5. The chain's CDR3 is CASSIDPGGRETQYF. The CDR3 nucleotides are TGTGCCAGTAGTATAGATCCGGGAGGGAGGGAGACCCAGTACTTC.